This entry describes one T cell receptor (beta chain). What it recognizes is unknown. This record comes from a study of T cell repertoires in cytomegalovirus infection. The overall study: It was the public TCR beta signatures that indicated both CMV infection and matching HLA type.

TCRdb processed the reads anew with MiXCR; each CDR3 protein has one entry. The sample includes about 450,000 distinct CDR3 sequences, 25% to 40% of them seen just once. Trimming took off 3 bases at V and 4 bases at J, with 8 bases between the two ends. The CDR3 consists of 13 residues. Whole-study findings and limits: Using cumulative public TCR beta family frequency, the authors identified those who carried CMV together with the relevant HLA. It was HLA-C-restricted CMV-specific TCR beta clonotypes that dominated the response ex vivo.

The receptor's source is a human donor in good health (CMV status not recorded). Some clones in this sample may be carry-over from other donors' samples. The V call is TRBV5-3, the J call TRBJ2-1; D remains ambiguous. TRBV5-3 counts as an open reading frame of uncertain function. The sequencing input was PBMCs. CDR3 bases: TGTGCCAGAAGCTCCGACTTATACAATGAGCAGTTCTTC. Translation: CARSSDLYNEQFF.